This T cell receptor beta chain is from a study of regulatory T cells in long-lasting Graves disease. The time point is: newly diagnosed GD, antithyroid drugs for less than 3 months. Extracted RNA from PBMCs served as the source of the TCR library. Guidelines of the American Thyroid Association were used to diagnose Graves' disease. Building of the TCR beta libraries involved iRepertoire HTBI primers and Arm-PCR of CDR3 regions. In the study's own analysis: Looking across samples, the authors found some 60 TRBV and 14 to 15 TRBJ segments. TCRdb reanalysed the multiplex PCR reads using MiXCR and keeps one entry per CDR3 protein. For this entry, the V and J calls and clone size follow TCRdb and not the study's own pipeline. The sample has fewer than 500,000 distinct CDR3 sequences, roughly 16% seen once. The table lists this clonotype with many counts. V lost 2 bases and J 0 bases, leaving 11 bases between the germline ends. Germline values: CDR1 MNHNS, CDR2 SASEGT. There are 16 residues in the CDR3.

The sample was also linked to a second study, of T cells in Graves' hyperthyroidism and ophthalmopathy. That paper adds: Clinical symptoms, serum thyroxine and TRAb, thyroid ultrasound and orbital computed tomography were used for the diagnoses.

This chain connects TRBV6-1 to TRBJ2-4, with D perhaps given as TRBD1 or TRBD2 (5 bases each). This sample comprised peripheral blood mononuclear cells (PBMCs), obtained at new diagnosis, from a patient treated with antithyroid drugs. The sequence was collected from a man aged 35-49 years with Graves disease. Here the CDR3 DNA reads TGTGCCAGCAGTGAACGGGACCGAATAGCCAAAAACATTCAGTACTTC. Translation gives CASSERDRIAKNIQYF.